The clone carrying this T cell receptor (beta chain) has more than one count but fewer than ten. PCR was performed a second time for about 7 to 12 cycles using a sample-barcoded 5' primer and a J-beta primer mix. Each of the cDNA molecules was tagged by a template-switch adaptor with 12 random nucleotides. TCRdb ran MiXCR on the 5' RACE reads and lists one entry per CDR3 protein. The data contain approximately 790,000 distinct CDR3 sequences, less than 80% of them singletons. Looked up from germline, CDR1 is SGHRS and CDR2 is YFSETQ. V lost 0 bases and J lost 2; bases outside the gene matches: 9. The CDR3 runs to 17 residues. The data originate from a study of blood T cells in healthy people across ages.

This chain uses TRBV5-1 with TRBJ2-5; 8 bases match TRBD1. The receptor was derived from a man aged 25-45 years in good health. The sequencing sample was made of blood. The DNA for the CDR3 is TGCGCCAGCAGCTTGGAGATAGGACAGGGACAACAAGAGACCCAGTACTTC. As protein: CASSLEIGQGQQETQYF.